This T cell receptor (beta chain) was captured in a study of CD8 T cells in ankylosing spondylitis. The CDR3 consists of 14 residues. Germline V lookup: CDR1 MDHEN, CDR2 SYDVKM. Losses at the gene ends were 6 bases for V and 7 bases for J; bases not matched to a gene: 11. Researchers built TCR beta libraries using quantitative 5'-RACE with molecular barcodes. TCRdb re-analysed the 5' RACE reads in MiXCR, keeping a single row per CDR3 protein. The sample holds fewer than 350,000 distinct CDR3 sequences, around a tenth seen once. The chain uses TRBV28 and TRBJ2-7; 8 bases match TRBD2. The specimen sequenced was blood, either unsorted or a sorted T cell fraction (not recorded which). The sequence derives from a female donor with ankylosing spondylitis or in good health (not recorded which). The CDR3 spells CASSPSGTRREQYF. CDR3 in DNA: TGTGCCAGCAGCCCCTCCGGGACTAGGCGTGAGCAGTACTTC.